This T cell receptor (beta chain) is drawn from a study of blood T cell repertoires in COVID-19. Germline assignment: CDR1 SGHRS and CDR2 YFSETQ. The ends were cut back, 2 bases at V and 2 bases at J, with 8 bases in the middle. The CDR3 sequence is 14 residues long. Each participant's cohort was designated according to participant-reported clinical history. Some clones are missing from TCRdb's copy, which holds only in-frame ones; the method was immunoSEQ multiplex PCR. Among about 430,000 clones, approximately 90% were seen once, and the ten largest hold 0.9% to 1%. Material for sequencing was PBMCs or T cells enriched from blood (not recorded which). This receptor was obtained from a woman in her twenties or thirties with acute COVID-19. This chain connects TRBV5-1 to TRBJ2-1; unclear D gene. The DNA of the CDR3 is TGCGCCAGCAGCTTTGAGCAAACCTACAATGAGCAGTTCTTC. This sequence encodes CASSFEQTYNEQFF.